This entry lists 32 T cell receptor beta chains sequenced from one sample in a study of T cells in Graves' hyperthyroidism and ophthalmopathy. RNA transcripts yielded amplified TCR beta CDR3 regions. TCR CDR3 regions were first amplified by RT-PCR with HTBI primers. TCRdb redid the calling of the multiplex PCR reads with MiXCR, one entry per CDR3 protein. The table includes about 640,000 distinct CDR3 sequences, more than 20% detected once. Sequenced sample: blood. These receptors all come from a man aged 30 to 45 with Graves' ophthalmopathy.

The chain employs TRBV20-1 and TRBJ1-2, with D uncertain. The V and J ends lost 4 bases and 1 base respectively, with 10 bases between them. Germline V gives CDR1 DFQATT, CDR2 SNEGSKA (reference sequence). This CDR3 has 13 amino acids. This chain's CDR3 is CSAIREFNYGYTF. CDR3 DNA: TGCAGTGCTATCCGAGAGTTTAACTATGGCTACACCTTC.

The CDR3 DNA follows: TGTGCCAGCAGTGATCCCCCACCCGACAGGGCACCCACAGATACGCAGTATTTT. This gives the protein CASSDPPPDRAPTDTQYF. The J gene is TRBJ2-3, the V gene TRBV28, with 7 bases lining up with TRBD1. The CDR3 has 18 amino acids. V gave up 5 bases and J gave up 2 bases; unmatched junction bases: 16. Germline V CDR1 and CDR2: MDHEN, SYDVKM.

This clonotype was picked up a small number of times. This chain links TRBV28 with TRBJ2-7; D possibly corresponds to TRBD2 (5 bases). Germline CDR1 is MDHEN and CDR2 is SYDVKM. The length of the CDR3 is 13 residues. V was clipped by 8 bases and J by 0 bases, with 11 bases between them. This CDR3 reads CASVSGVSYEQYF. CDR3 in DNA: TGTGCCAGCGTGAGCGGCGTCTCCTACGAGCAGTACTTC.

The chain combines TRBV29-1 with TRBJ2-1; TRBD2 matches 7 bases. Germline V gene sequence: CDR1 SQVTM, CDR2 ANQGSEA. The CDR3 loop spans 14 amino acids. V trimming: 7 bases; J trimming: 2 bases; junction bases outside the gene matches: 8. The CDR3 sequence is CSASPSGTYNEQFF. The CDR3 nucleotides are TGCAGCGCTTCTCCCAGCGGGACCTACAATGAGCAGTTCTTC.

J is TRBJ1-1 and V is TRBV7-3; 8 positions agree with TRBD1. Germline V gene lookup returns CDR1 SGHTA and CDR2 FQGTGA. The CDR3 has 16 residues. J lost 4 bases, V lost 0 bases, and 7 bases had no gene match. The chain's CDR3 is CASSLTGAGGGTEAFF. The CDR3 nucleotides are TGTGCCAGCAGCTTAACTGGGGCAGGGGGCGGCACTGAAGCTTTCTTT.

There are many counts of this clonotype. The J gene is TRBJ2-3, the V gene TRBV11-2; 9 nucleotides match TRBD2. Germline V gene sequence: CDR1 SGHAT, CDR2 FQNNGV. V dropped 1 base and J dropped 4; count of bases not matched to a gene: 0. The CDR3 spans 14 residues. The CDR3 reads CASSLGTSADTQYF. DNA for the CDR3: TGTGCCAGCAGCTTAGGGACTAGCGCAGATACGCAGTATTTT.

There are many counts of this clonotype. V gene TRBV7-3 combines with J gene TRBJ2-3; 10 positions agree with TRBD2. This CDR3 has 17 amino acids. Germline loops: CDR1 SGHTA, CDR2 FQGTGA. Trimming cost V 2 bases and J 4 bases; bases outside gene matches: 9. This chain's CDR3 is CASSLGPGLASADTQYF. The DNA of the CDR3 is TGTGCCAGCAGCTTAGGACCGGGACTAGCGTCCGCAGATACGCAGTATTTT.

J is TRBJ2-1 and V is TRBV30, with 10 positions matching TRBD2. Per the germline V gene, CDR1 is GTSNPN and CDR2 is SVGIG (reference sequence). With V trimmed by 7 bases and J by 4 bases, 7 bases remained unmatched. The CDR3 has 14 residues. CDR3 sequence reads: CASQREGRYNEQFF. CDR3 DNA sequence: TGTGCCTCCCAGCGGGAGGGCAGATACAATGAGCAGTTCTTC.

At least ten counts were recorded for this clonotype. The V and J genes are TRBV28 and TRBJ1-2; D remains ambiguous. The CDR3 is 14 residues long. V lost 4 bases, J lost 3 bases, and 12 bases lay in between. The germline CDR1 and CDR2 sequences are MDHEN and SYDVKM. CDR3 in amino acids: CASSYSGSYYGYTF. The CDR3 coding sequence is TGTGCCAGCAGTTACTCCGGGTCTTACTATGGCTACACCTTC.

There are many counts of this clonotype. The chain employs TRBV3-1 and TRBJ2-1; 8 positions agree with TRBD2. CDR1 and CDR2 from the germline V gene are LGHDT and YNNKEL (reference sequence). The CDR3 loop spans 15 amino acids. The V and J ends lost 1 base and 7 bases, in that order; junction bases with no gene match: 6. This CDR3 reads CASSQAAGAWNEQFF. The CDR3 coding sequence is TGTGCCAGCAGCCAAGCAGCGGGAGCTTGGAATGAGCAGTTCTTC.

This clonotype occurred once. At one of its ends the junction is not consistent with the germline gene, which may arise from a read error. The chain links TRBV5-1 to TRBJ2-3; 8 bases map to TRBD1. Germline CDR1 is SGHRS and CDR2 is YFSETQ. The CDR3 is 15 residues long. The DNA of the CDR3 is TGCGCCGGCAGCTGGACAGGGTCGGGGGCAGATACGCAGTATTTT. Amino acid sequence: CAGSWTGSGADTQYF.

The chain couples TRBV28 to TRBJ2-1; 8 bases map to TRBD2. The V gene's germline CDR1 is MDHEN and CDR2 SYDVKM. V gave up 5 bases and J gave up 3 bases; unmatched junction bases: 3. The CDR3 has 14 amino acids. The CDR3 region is CASSRLANYNEQFF. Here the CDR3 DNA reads TGTGCCAGCAGTAGACTAGCGAACTACAATGAGCAGTTCTTC.

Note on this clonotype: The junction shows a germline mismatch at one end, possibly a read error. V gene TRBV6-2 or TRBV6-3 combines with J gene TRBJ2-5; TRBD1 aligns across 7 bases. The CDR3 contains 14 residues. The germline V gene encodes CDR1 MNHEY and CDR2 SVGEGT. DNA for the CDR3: TGTGCCAGCGGCACCGGGACAGCCCAAGAGGCCCAGTACTTC. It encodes CASGTGTAQEAQYF.

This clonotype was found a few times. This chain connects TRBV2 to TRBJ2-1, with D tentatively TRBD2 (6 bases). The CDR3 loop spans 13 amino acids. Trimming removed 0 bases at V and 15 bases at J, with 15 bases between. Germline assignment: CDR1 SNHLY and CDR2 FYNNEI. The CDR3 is CASSEAVGLSPFF. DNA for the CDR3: TGTGCCAGCAGTGAAGCGGTCGGACTAAGCCCGTTCTTC.

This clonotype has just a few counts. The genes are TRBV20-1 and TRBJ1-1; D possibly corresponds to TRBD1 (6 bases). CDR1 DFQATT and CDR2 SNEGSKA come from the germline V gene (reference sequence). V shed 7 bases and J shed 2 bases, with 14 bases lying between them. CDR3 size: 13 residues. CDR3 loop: CSVQGGRNTEAFF. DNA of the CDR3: TGCAGTGTACAGGGTGGAAGAAACACTGAAGCTTTCTTT.

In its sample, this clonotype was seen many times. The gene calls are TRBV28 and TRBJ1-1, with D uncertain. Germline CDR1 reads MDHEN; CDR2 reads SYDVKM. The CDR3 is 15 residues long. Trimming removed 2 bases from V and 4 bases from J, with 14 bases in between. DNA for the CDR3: TGTGCCAGCAGTTTAGCCACAATCGCGAGCACTGAAGCTTTCTTT. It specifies CASSLATIASTEAFF.

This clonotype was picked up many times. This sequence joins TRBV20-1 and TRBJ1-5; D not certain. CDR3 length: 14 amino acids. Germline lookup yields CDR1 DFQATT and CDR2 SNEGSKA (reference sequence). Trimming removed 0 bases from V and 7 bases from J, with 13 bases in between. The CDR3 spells CSARDGTGRQPQHF. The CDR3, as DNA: TGCAGTGCTAGAGATGGTACGGGAAGACAGCCCCAGCATTTT.

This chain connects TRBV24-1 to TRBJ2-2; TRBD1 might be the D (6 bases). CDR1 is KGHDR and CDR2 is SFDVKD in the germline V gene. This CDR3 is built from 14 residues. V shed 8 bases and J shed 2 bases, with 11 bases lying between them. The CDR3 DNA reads TGTGCCACCAAGCAGGGGTCAAACACCGGGGAGCTGTTTTTT. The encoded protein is CATKQGSNTGELFF.

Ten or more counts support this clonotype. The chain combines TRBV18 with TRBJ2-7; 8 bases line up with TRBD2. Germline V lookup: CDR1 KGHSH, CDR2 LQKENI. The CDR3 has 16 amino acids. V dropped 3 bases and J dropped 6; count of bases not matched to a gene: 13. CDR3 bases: TGTGCCAGCTCACCTCTGGGAAGCGGGAGTAAGTCCGAGCAGTACTTC. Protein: CASSPLGSGSKSEQYF.

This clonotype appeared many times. The CDR3 sequence is CASSKTGSTTDTQYF. The DNA of the CDR3 is TGTGCCAGCTCTAAGACAGGGTCAACTACAGATACGCAGTATTTT. The V gene is TRBV18, the J gene TRBJ2-3, with 7 positions matching TRBD1. This CDR3 comprises 15 residues. The V segment lost 6 bases and the J segment 3 bases; nucleotides outside the gene matches: 9. Germline V lookup: CDR1 KGHSH, CDR2 LQKENI.

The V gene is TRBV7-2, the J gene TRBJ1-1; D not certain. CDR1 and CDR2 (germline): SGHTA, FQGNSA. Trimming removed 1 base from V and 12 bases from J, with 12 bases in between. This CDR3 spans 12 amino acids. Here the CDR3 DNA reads TGTGCCAGCAGCTTAGATGAGGCTTGGACTTTCTTT. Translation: CASSLDEAWTFF. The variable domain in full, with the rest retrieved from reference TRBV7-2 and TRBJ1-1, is GAGVSQSPSNKVTEKGKDVELRCDPISGHTALYWYRQSLGQGLEFLIYFQGNSAPDKSGLPSDRFSAERTGGSVSTLTIQRTQQEDSAVYLCASSLDEAWTFFGQGTRLTVV.

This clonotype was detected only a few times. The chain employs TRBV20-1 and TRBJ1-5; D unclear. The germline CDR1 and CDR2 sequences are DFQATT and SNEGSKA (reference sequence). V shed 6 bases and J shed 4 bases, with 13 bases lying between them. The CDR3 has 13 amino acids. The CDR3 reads CSAPQRRNQPQHF. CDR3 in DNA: TGCAGTGCACCTCAAAGGCGGAATCAGCCCCAGCATTTT.

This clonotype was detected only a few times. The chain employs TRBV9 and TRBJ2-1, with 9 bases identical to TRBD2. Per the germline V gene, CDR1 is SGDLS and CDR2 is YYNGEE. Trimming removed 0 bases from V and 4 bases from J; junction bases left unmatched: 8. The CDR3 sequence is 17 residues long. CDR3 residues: CASSVGGSGSSYNEQFF. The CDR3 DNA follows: TGTGCCAGCAGCGTAGGGGGTAGCGGGAGTTCTTACAATGAGCAGTTCTTC.

The CDR3 sequence: CASSRSGLLETQYF. CDR3 sequence (DNA): TGTGCCAGCAGCCGCTCTGGACTCCTAGAGACCCAGTACTTC. The chain employs TRBV5-6 and TRBJ2-5; D is perhaps TRBD2 (5 bases). Germline CDR1 SGHDT, CDR2 YYEEEE. This CDR3 contains 14 residues. Trimming pared 4 bases from V and 4 bases from J, leaving 14 bases between.

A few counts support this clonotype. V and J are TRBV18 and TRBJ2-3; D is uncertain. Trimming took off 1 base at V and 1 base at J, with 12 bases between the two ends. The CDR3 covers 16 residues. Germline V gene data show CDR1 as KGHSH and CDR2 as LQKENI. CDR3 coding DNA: TGTGCCAGCTCACCACTTTATTCAGGCGGCACAGATACGCAGTATTTT. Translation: CASSPLYSGGTDTQYF.

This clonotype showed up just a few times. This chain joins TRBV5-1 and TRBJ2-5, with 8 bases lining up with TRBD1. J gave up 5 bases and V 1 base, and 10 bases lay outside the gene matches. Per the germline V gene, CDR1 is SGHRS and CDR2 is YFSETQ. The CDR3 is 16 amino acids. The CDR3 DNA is TGCGCCAGCAGCTTGTTTCTGACAGGGGAGGAGGAGACCCAGTACTTC. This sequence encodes CASSLFLTGEEETQYF.

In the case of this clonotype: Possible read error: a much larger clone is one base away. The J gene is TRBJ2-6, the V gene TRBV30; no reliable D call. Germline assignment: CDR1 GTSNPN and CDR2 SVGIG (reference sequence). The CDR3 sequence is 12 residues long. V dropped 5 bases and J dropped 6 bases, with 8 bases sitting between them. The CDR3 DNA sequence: TGTGCCTGGGGTAACGAGGCCAACGTCCTGACTTTC. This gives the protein CAWGNEANVLTF.

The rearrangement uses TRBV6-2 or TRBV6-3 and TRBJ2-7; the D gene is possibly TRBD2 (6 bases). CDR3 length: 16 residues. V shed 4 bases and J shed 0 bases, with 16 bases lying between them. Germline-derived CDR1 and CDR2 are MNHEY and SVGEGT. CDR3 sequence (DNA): TGTGCCAGCAGTTTCGCACTAGCCGTGAGCTCCTACGAGCAGTACTTC. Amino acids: CASSFALAVSSYEQYF.

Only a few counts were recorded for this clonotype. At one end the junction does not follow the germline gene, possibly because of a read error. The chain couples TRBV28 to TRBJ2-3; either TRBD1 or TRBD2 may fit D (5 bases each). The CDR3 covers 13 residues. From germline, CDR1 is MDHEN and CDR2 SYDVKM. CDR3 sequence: CASGFGGLETQYF. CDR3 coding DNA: TGTGCCAGCGGTTTTGGGGGATTGGAGACGCAGTATTTT.

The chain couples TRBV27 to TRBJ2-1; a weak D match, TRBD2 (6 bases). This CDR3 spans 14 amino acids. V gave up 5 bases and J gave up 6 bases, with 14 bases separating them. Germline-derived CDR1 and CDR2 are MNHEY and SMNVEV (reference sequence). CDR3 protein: CASSPYRDFNEQFF. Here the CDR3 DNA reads TGTGCCAGCAGTCCATACCGGGACTTCAATGAGCAGTTCTTC.

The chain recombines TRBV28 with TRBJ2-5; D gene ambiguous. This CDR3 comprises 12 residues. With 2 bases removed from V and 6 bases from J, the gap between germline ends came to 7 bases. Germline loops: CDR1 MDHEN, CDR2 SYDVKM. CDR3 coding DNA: TGTGCCAGCAGTTTAACTGTGAAGACCCAGTACTTC. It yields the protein CASSLTVKTQYF.

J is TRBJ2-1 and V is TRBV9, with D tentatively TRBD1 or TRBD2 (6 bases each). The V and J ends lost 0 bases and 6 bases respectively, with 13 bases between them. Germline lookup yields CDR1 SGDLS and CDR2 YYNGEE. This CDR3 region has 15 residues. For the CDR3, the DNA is TGTGCCAGCAGCGTAGATAGCAGGGGAGGCAATGAGCAGTTCTTC. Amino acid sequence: CASSVDSRGGNEQFF.